The clone carrying this T cell receptor (beta chain) was observed once. Its antigen is still unknown. The source of the sample is a study of T cells in Graves' hyperthyroidism and ophthalmopathy. V dropped 0 bases and J dropped 2 bases, with 7 bases sitting between them. CDR1 is SGDLS, CDR2 YYNGEE, per germline. The CDR3 extends over 14 amino acids. Patients were excluded for uncontrolled infection, other autoimmune disease, pregnancy or lactation. An approximately 10 ml volume of fresh peripheral blood provided the PBMCs. Whole-study findings and limits: Ophthalmopathy was separated from stable hyperthyroidism by a 13 V-J model.

From RNA transcripts, TCR beta CDR3 regions were amplified. HTBI primers were used for first-round RT-PCR of the TCR CDR3. MiXCR, applied by TCRdb to the multiplex PCR reads, yields one record per CDR3 protein. Here the sample spans over 500,000 distinct CDR3 sequences, roughly 17% being singletons. Source material: blood. The gene calls are TRBV9 and TRBJ2-3; no clear D gene. This receptor was obtained from a woman under 30 with Graves' ophthalmopathy. The CDR3 loop reads CASSVALATDTQYF. CDR3 nucleotide sequence: TGTGCCAGCAGCGTAGCTCTCGCCACAGATACGCAGTATTTT.